Below are 5 T cell receptor beta chains sequenced from a single sample in a study of blood T cell repertoires in COVID-19 (dated by TCRdb to about 2020). Libraries were prepared through the immunoSEQ multiplex PCR assay. TCRdb took this table from immuneACCESS and kept in-frame rearrangements with V and J called. Such tables lack part of the clones; where checked against another copy, unresolved V genes explain under half of the gap, and the rest is unexplained. A total of 160,000 or so clones appear in this sample, more than 70% of them only once. The ten most abundant clones make up approximately 3% of the sample. The sample comprised peripheral blood. The source of these receptors is a man aged 55 to 70 with acute or convalescent COVID-19.

This clone has a single count. This rearrangement joins TRBV18 to TRBJ1-6; 9 bases are shared with TRBD1. V was pared by 6 bases and J by 6 bases, with 6 bases of the junction left unmatched. The germline V gene encodes CDR1 KGHSH and CDR2 LQKENI. This CDR3 spans 15 amino acids. The CDR3 reads CASSADRGGNSPLHF. The CDR3, as DNA: TGTGCCAGCTCGGCGGACAGGGGAGGTAATTCACCCCTCCACTTT.

J is TRBJ2-2 and V is TRBV3-1 (or the pseudogene TRBV3-2), with 14 bases that match TRBD2. V shed 6 bases, J shed 0 bases, and the junction held 3 bases outside the gene matches. The CDR3 consists of 17 residues. Germline-derived CDR1 and CDR2 are LGHDT and YNNKEL (reference sequence). The CDR3 spells CASRQTSGGANTGELFF. The CDR3 coding sequence is TGTGCCAGCAGACAGACTAGCGGGGGGGCGAACACCGGGGAGCTGTTTTTT.

The genes are TRBV7-3 and TRBJ1-1, with 8 bases identical to TRBD1. The CDR3 is 15 residues long. Germline CDR1 and CDR2: SGHTA and FQGTGA. V lost 5 bases, J lost 6 bases, and 11 bases stayed unmatched. As DNA, the CDR3 is TGTGCCAGCAGCGCTTCGACAGGGGTGATCGCTGAAGCTTTCTTT. Translation gives CASSASTGVIAEAFF.

This chain joins TRBV7-2 and TRBJ2-5; 8 bases are shared with TRBD2. J was trimmed by 7 bases and V by 6 bases; bases with no gene match: 4. CDR1 is SGHTA, CDR2 FQGNSA, per germline. The CDR3 extends over 12 amino acids. The CDR3 protein is CASRNGRGTQYF. DNA of the CDR3: TGTGCCAGCAGGAACGGGAGGGGGACCCAGTACTTC.

This chain connects TRBV7-9 to TRBJ1-3, with D uncertain. Germline V lookup: CDR1 SEHNR, CDR2 FQNEAQ (reference sequence). V dropped 1 base and J dropped 5 bases, with 18 bases sitting between them. The CDR3 spans 17 residues. The CDR3 loop reads CASSLDGARGSRNTIYF. In nucleotides, the CDR3 is TGTGCCAGCAGCTTAGATGGAGCGCGAGGCAGTAGAAACACCATATATTTT.